The 25 T cell receptor beta chains below come from one sample, sequenced in a study of shared clonotypes between healthy human individuals. The table came from immunoSEQ multiplex PCR; TCRdb's copy has only in-frame clones and leaves some out. Of 2 million to 2.5 million clones listed, 85% to 95% were seen once; the top ten hold about 0.13%. Sequenced sample: naive CD4+ T cells sorted from blood. The subset was: CD45RA+ positively selected. The source is a man younger than 30 in good health.

The J gene is TRBJ1-3, the V gene TRBV11-2; a possible D gene is TRBD1 (5 bases). This CDR3 region has 18 residues. CDR1 and CDR2 from the germline V gene are SGHAT and FQNNGV. Trimming cost V 5 bases and J 0 bases, with 20 bases left between them. CDR3 sequence (DNA): TGTGCCAGCAGCGAGCGACGGGGCTCCTTCGACTCTGGAAACACCATATATTTT. It yields the protein CASSERRGSFDSGNTIYF.

The chain links TRBV4-3 to TRBJ2-6, with D unclear. Germline V gene lookup returns CDR1 LGHNA and CDR2 YSLEER. CDR3 length: 17 amino acids. Trimming removed 0 bases at V and 0 bases at J, with 9 bases between. CDR3 sequence (DNA): TGCGCCAGCAGCCAAGACCTTAAGGTCTCTGGGGCCAACGTCCTGACTTTC. This encodes CASSQDLKVSGANVLTF.

The chain recombines TRBV7-8 with TRBJ1-6; D not resolved. Germline CDR1 is SGHVS and CDR2 is FQNEAQ. The CDR3 is made up of 17 amino acids. Deletions cut 2 bases from V and 6 bases from J, with 17 bases between. CDR3 nucleotide sequence: TGTGCCAGCAGCTTATTGGGGAGCATTAGATTTAATTCACCCCTCCACTTT. It translates to CASSLLGSIRFNSPLHF. Full variable domain (missing parts from reference TRBV7-8 and TRBJ1-6): GAGVSQSPRYKVAKRGQDVALRCDPISGHVSLFWYQQALGQGPEFLTYFQNEAQLDKSGLPSDRFFAERPEGSVSTLKIQRTQQEDSAVYLCASSLLGSIRFNSPLHFGNGTRLTVT.

About this clone: Being one base from a much bigger clone, this may be a read error. Other DNA sequences in the sample encode the same CDR3. The chain employs TRBV11-2 and TRBJ2-7; D not certain. The CDR3 sequence is 11 residues long. The V end lost 5 bases, the J end lost 3 bases, and 5 bases lay between the germline ends. CDR1 SGHAT and CDR2 FQNNGV come from the germline V gene. The CDR3 nucleotides are TGTGCCAGCAGCCCCTACTACGAGCAGTACTTC. Translation: CASSPYYEQYF.

This clone was seen a single time. The V and J genes are TRBV18 and TRBJ2-5, with D perhaps TRBD1 (5 bases). V was clipped by 3 bases and J by 4 bases, with 12 bases between them. CDR1 is KGHSH and CDR2 is LQKENI in the germline V gene. This CDR3 is 14 amino acids long. DNA for the CDR3: TGTGCCAGCTCACCGATCCAGGGTGGAGAGACCCAGTACTTC. This sequence encodes CASSPIQGGETQYF.

The chain couples TRBV5-1 to TRBJ2-6; D perhaps matches TRBD1 (5 bases). This CDR3 has 17 residues. Germline V gene lookup returns CDR1 SGHRS and CDR2 YFSETQ. V lost 3 bases and J lost 0, with 13 bases in between. CDR3 sequence: CASSSLTANSGANVLTF. CDR3 nucleotides: TGCGCCAGCAGCTCACTGACAGCCAACTCTGGGGCCAACGTCCTGACTTTC.

The genes are TRBV5-4 and TRBJ2-5; 8 bases match TRBD1. The germline CDR1 and CDR2 sequences are SGHNT and YYREEE (reference sequence). Trimming at V came to 3 bases and at J to 1 base, leaving 2 bases not matched to a gene. This CDR3 is built from 14 residues. In nucleotides, the CDR3 is TGTGCCAGCAGCTCCGGACAGGGCCAAGAGACCCAGTACTTC. Its protein product is CASSSGQGQETQYF.

Only one count was recorded for this clone. This chain uses TRBV7-2 with TRBJ2-3; 7 positions match TRBD2. The CDR3 length is 15 residues. J was trimmed by 2 bases and V by 5 bases; bases with no gene match: 7. CDR1 is SGHTA, CDR2 FQGNSA, per germline. The CDR3 region has the DNA TGTGCCAGCAGCGCTTCAGCGGGGTTCACAGATACGCAGTATTTT. It yields the protein CASSASAGFTDTQYF.

The chain has TRBV19 and TRBJ2-2; perhaps D is TRBD1 or TRBD2 (5 bases each). This CDR3 spans 15 amino acids. Germline V gives CDR1 LNHDA, CDR2 SQIVND (reference sequence). Trimming removed 10 bases from V and 5 bases from J, with 20 bases in between. DNA of the CDR3: TGTGCCACCCAAGGGGCGTTACGGGGAACCGGGGAGCTGTTTTTT. This translates into CATQGALRGTGELFF. Together with reference TRBV19 and TRBJ2-2, the CDR3 gives the full variable domain: DGGITQSPKYLFRKEGQNVTLSCEQNLNHDAMYWYRQDPGQGLRLIYYSQIVNDFQKGDIAEGYSVSREKKESFPLTVTSAQKNPTAFYLCATQGALRGTGELFFGEGSRLTVL.

This chain uses TRBV10-2 with TRBJ1-6; no definite D call. Germline assignment: CDR1 WSHSY and CDR2 SAAADI. There are 15 residues in the CDR3. V was pared by 2 bases and J by 3 bases, with 8 bases between. Here the CDR3 reads CASSEMALYNSPLHF. CDR3 nucleotide sequence: TGCGCCAGCAGTGAGATGGCCCTCTATAATTCACCCCTCCACTTT.

V and J are TRBV30 and TRBJ1-5; D unclear. Germline lookup yields CDR1 GTSNPN and CDR2 SVGIG (reference sequence). V was clipped by 1 base and J by 7 bases, with 8 bases between them. The CDR3 has 12 residues. CDR3 protein: CAWSGVGQPQHF. DNA of the CDR3: TGTGCCTGGAGTGGGGTAGGGCAGCCCCAGCATTTT. The whole variable domain, filled in from reference TRBV30 and TRBJ1-5, reads SQTIHQWPATLVQPVGSPLSLECTVEGTSNPNLYWYRQAAGRGLQLLFYSVGIGQISSEVPQNLSASRPQDRQFILSSKKLLLSDSGFYLCAWSGVGQPQHFGDGTRLSIL.

The chain joins TRBV5-1 to TRBJ2-1; 10 bases are shared with TRBD2. The CDR3 is 15 residues long. Germline V gene sequence: CDR1 SGHRS, CDR2 YFSETQ. V trimming: 1 base; J trimming: 9 bases; junction bases outside the gene matches: 7. The CDR3 spells CASSLLAGEGSEQFF. The CDR3 DNA reads as TGCGCCAGCAGCTTGCTAGCGGGAGAGGGTAGTGAGCAGTTCTTC.

Regarding this clone: An end of the junction differs from the germline gene, which may be a read error. The chain combines TRBV7-2 with TRBJ2-5, with D unclear. The CDR3 is 14 residues long. The V gene's germline CDR1 is SGHTA and CDR2 FQGNSA. The CDR3 sequence: CASSLVANQETQYF. In nucleotides, the CDR3 is TGTGCCAGCAGCTTAGTGGCAAACCAGGAGACCCAGTACTTC.

The chain is built from TRBV4-3 and TRBJ1-4; 8 bases agree with TRBD1. Trimming cost V 3 bases and J 11 bases; bases outside gene matches: 11. This CDR3 is 15 amino acids long. The V gene's germline CDR1 is LGHNA and CDR2 YSLEER. CDR3 coding DNA: TGCGCCAGCAGCCAGGAGGACAGGGCGGCCGGGAAACTGTTTTTT. Its protein is CASSQEDRAAGKLFF.

This sequence joins TRBV5-1 and TRBJ1-4; 7 bases fit TRBD1. The CDR3 totals 15 residues. J was trimmed by 5 bases and V by 3 bases; bases with no gene match: 7. Per germline, CDR1 SGHRS and CDR2 YFSETQ. For the CDR3, the DNA is TGCGCCAGCAGCTCGATGACAGGGCTGAATGAAAAACTGTTTTTT. Translating gives CASSSMTGLNEKLFF.

In its sample, this clone was seen once. Other DNA sequences in the sample encode the same CDR3. The chain links TRBV5-1 to TRBJ2-1; 8 nucleotides align to TRBD1. The V gene end was trimmed by 1 base and the J gene end by 0 bases; junction bases not matched to a gene: 0. Germline loops: CDR1 SGHRS, CDR2 YFSETQ. The CDR3 spans 15 residues. CDR3 sequence reads: CASSLQGASYNEQFF. The CDR3 nucleotides read TGCGCCAGCAGCTTGCAGGGGGCCTCCTACAATGAGCAGTTCTTC. Combining the CDR3 with reference TRBV5-1 and TRBJ2-1 gives the whole variable domain KAGVTQTPRYLIKTRGQQVTLSCSPISGHRSVSWYQQTPGQGLQFLFEYFSETQRNKGNFPGRFSGRQFSNSRSEMNVSTLELGDSALYLCASSLQGASYNEQFFGPGTRLTVL.

The chain couples TRBV19 to TRBJ2-2, with D tentatively TRBD2 (6 bases). Trimming shortened V by 3 bases and J by 2 bases, and 13 bases separated the two germline ends. The CDR3 is 16 amino acids. CDR1 and CDR2 (germline): LNHDA, SQIVND (reference sequence). CDR3 in DNA: TGTGCCAGTAGTATTACCGGGACTTCAAACACCGGGGAGCTGTTTTTT. This gives the protein CASSITGTSNTGELFF.

V and J are TRBV18 and TRBJ2-1; the match to TRBD2 covers 7 bases. The junction had 1 base not matched to a gene; V was cut back by 2 bases and J by 6 bases. Looked up from germline, CDR1 is KGHSH and CDR2 is LQKENI. The CDR3 has 13 residues. The CDR3 is CASSPGGGNEQFF. The CDR3 DNA sequence: TGTGCCAGCTCACCAGGGGGGGGCAATGAGCAGTTCTTC.

The CDR3 DNA reads TGTGCCAGCAGTCAGCACACAGATACGCAGTATTTT. Encoded protein: CASSQHTDTQYF. V usage is TRBV27 and J usage is TRBJ2-3; D remains ambiguous. The germline CDR1 and CDR2 sequences are MNHEY and SMNVEV (reference sequence). V shed 5 bases and J shed 2 bases, with 5 bases lying between them. The CDR3 spans 12 residues.

This chain uses TRBV19 with TRBJ1-2, with D perhaps matching TRBD1 (5 bases). This CDR3 region has 15 residues. V was cut by 10 bases and J by 0 bases, with 18 bases left in between. Germline-derived CDR1 and CDR2 are LNHDA and SQIVND (reference sequence). The CDR3 coding sequence is TGTGCCACCGGCTTCCCGGGACGGACTAACTATGGCTACACCTTC. Its translation: CATGFPGRTNYGYTF.

Comments on this clone: Other DNA sequences in this sample translate to the same CDR3. The chain links TRBV5-4 to TRBJ2-7; TRBD1 matches at 7 bases. J was trimmed by 2 bases and V by 3 bases; bases with no gene match: 2. Germline loops: CDR1 SGHNT, CDR2 YYREEE (reference sequence). The CDR3 is made up of 13 amino acids. The CDR3 DNA reads as TGTGCCAGCAGCTCACAGGGGCCCTACGAGCAGTACTTC. The encoded protein is CASSSQGPYEQYF. The complete variable domain, with remaining parts taken from reference TRBV5-4 and TRBJ2-7, reads ETGVTQSPTHLIKTRGQQVTLRCSSQSGHNTVSWYQQALGQGPQFIFQYYREEENGRGNFPPRFSGLQFPNYSSELNVNALELDDSALYLCASSSQGPYEQYFGPGTRLTVT.

This clone was counted a single time. The V gene is TRBV6-5, the J gene TRBJ2-3, with 8 bases that match TRBD1. V dropped 8 bases and J dropped 5; count of bases not matched to a gene: 6. Germline CDR1 and CDR2: MNHEY and SVGAGI. This CDR3 spans 13 amino acids. The DNA of the CDR3 is TGTGCCAGCCGCAGGGGGCCGGAAGATACGCAGTATTTT. Translating it yields CASRRGPEDTQYF.

This chain links TRBV18 with TRBJ2-3; D is undetermined. Between the trimmed V and J ends, which lost 1 base and 2 bases, there was a span of 7 bases. CDR3 length: 14 amino acids. In germline, CDR1 is KGHSH, CDR2 LQKENI. The CDR3 is CASSPRADTDTQYF. The CDR3 region has the DNA TGTGCCAGCTCACCACGGGCGGACACAGATACGCAGTATTTT.

The V call is TRBV7-2, the J call TRBJ1-1; D remains unclear. This CDR3 is 15 amino acids long. V was cut by 5 bases and J by 1 base, with 14 bases left in between. Per the germline V gene, CDR1 is SGHTA and CDR2 is FQGNSA. The CDR3 bases are TGTGCCAGCAGCGAATATGGACCGCCGAACACTGAAGCTTTCTTT. This sequence encodes CASSEYGPPNTEAFF.

This chain's CDR3 is CASSTRTLAKNIQYF. The CDR3 DNA is TGTGCCAGCAGCACGCGGACTTTAGCCAAAAACATTCAGTACTTC. This chain uses TRBV5-6 with TRBJ2-4, with a tentative D call TRBD2 (5 bases). CDR1 and CDR2 (germline): SGHDT, YYEEEE. The CDR3 is made up of 15 amino acids. The germline V and J ends were trimmed by 4 bases and 0 bases, with 11 bases remaining between them.